The T cell receptor (beta chain) described here comes from a study of blood T cell repertoires in COVID-19 (dated by TCRdb to about 2020). Broadly, across the study: Samples from collaborators originated in the United States, Italy and Spain and spanned both the acute and convalescent phases of COVID-19. HLA class I and class II types, where available, came from metadata supplied by the sample provider rather than from assay-based typing. The material from the prospective study consisted of cDNA or gDNA derived from T cells, B-cell-depleted T cells, or PBMCs. Samples were obtained from the ongoing ImmuneRACE study (first 160 participants) and from 1,254 subjects provided by 6 global collaborators. Subjects who had been exposed to COVID-19, were actively infected with it, or had recovered from it provided the deeply sampled blood TCRbeta repertoires that made up the dataset. The repertoires were made available in a free public database intended to serve as a resource for research on the immune response to SARS-CoV-2. Nearly every sample came with metadata listing a de-identified subject ID, COVID-19 status, age in years and sex.

Each collaborating institution followed its own protocols to collect whole blood in K2EDTA tubes. For TCRbeta analysis, collaborators shipped samples as frozen whole blood, isolated PBMCs, or DNA extracted from either of those sample types. TCRbeta CDR3 regions were amplified from genomic DNA using the immunoSEQ Assay, a bias-controlled multiplex PCR. In the original analysis: Nucleated cell counts per sample were estimated from amplification of reference gene primers within the assay. Sequence reads were collapsed and filtered to measure the absolute abundance of every unique TCRbeta CDR3 rearrangement. Productive Simpson clonality was computed per sample as the square root of Simpson's diversity index over productive rearrangements. This is the immuneACCESS table as TCRdb keeps it, with only in-frame sequences that have V and J called. A part of the clones is gone; compared with another copy, unresolved V genes explain less than half, and the rest is unexplained. V, J and clone size reflect that table, while D and trimming were determined from the DNA. The sample table lists about 200,000 clones, around 84% of them with a count of one. Under 15% of the sample comes from the top ten.

Of note for this clone: The clone's antigen remains unknown. Per-nucleotide qualities are absent, and no much larger clonotype sits a single base away.

Study-wide conclusions, independent of this receptor: The quantity of clinical and demographic metadata differed by source and by participant and was supplied without curation.

Trimming costs V 3 bases and J 6 bases, and their ends lie 26 bases apart. In the germline V gene, CDR1 corresponds to MDHEN and CDR2 to SYDVKM. The CDR3 covers 18 residues, taking in both the cysteine and the phenylalanine. Only the CDR3 part of the read is kept: 54 bases, read in frame from the first base. The clonotype was recovered from a human donor in a cohort sampled during active COVID-19. The chain joins TRBV28 to TRBJ1-1, with no confidently assigned D gene. The sequencing sample was made of peripheral blood. The DNA is as follows: TGTGCCAGCAGTTTGCTGCCCCGTTTTGGAGGGAGGATCGCTGAAGCTTTCTTT. It codes for CASSLLPRFGGRIAEAFF.